This TCR beta chain was captured by sequencing in a study of PD-1 blockade in classical Hodgkin lymphoma. As regards this clone: Antigen unknown.

Sequenced by immunoSEQ multiplex PCR; TCRdb stores in-frame clones only, minus some. The sample records 20,000 to 25,000 clones, 90% being singletons. Overall study results and limits: Although disease activity or prior therapy may be involved, causes of the repertoire differences remain undefined.

Time point: newly diagnosed, previously untreated cHL patient sample. Researchers used magnetic negative selection to pull out pure CD4+ T cells from thawed PBMCs. Sequencing was performed on CD4+ T cells from blood. This clonotype was obtained from a human donor with classical Hodgkin lymphoma.

CDR3 sequence (DNA): TGTGCCAGCAGTGCTTATTGGGATGAGCAGTTCTTC. Protein: CASSAYWDEQFF. The rearrangement links TRBV2 to TRBJ2-1; no firm D call. CDR3 length equals 12 residues. Germline CDR1 SNHLY, CDR2 FYNNEI. The ends were cut back, 4 bases at V and 8 bases at J, with 9 bases in the middle.